The 21 T cell receptor beta chains below were found in one sample sequenced in a study of blood T cell repertoires in COVID-19. TCRdb keeps only in-frame clones here, not all; method: immunoSEQ multiplex PCR. There are about 400,000 clones in the sample; approximately 86% occur only once, and under 8.5% lies in the top ten. Sequencing was done on a sample of peripheral blood. The receptors shown here come from a woman aged 60 to 75 with COVID-19, enrolled during active disease.

The chain employs TRBV2 and TRBJ2-2, with D possibly TRBD1 on 6 matching bases. Germline values: CDR1 SNHLY, CDR2 FYNNEI. Trimming took 5 bases from V and 7 from J, leaving 14 bases between them. The CDR3 is 14 residues long. The CDR3 DNA follows: TGTGCCAGCAGTAGAGAAACAGGGTTCGGGGAGCTGTTTTTT. Protein: CASSRETGFGELFF.

The chain is built from TRBV19 and TRBJ1-2; unclear D gene. The CDR3 is 12 amino acids. CDR1 LNHDA and CDR2 SQIVND come from the germline V gene (reference sequence). The V end was cut by 6 bases, the J end by 4 bases, with 9 bases between. The CDR3 region is CASSVTSYGYTF. The CDR3, as DNA: TGTGCCAGTAGCGTTACAAGCTATGGCTACACCTTC.

The V call is TRBV6-5, the J call TRBJ2-7; 8 bases agree with TRBD1. The CDR3 runs to 16 residues. With V trimmed by 2 bases and J by 8 bases, 14 bases remained unmatched. CDR1 and CDR2 (germline): MNHEY, SVGAGI. The CDR3 DNA follows: TGTGCCAGCAGTTACGGTCTTGACAGGGGCGATGGGAAGCAGTACTTC. It codes for CASSYGLDRGDGKQYF.

The chain links TRBV5-1 to TRBJ2-7; D might be TRBD2 (7 bases). The CDR3 has 14 amino acids. V lost 0 bases and J lost 5, with 12 bases in between. Germline V CDR1 and CDR2: SGHRS, YFSETQ. CDR3 sequence: CASSLGGGADEQYF. CDR3 DNA: TGCGCCAGCAGCTTGGGGGGGGGCGCGGACGAGCAGTACTTC.

The count of this clone is one. The chain carries TRBV7-2 and TRBJ1-5; tentatively, D is TRBD1 (5 bases). The CDR3 loop spans 16 amino acids. Trimming cost V 5 bases and J 2 bases, with 16 bases left between them. Germline CDR1 SGHTA, CDR2 FQGNSA. The CDR3 loop reads CASSPRGGAGNQPQHF. The CDR3 DNA is TGTGCCAGCAGCCCGAGGGGCGGGGCGGGCAATCAGCCCCAGCATTTT.

Details on this clone: The junction does not match germline at one end; this may be a read error. The chain joins TRBV30 to TRBJ2-7, with D possibly matching TRBD2 (5 bases). Germline CDR1 is GTSNPN and CDR2 is SVGIG (reference sequence). The CDR3 sequence is 13 residues long. CDR3 in amino acids: CAWSSIGSGSKNF. The CDR3 DNA is TGTGCCTGGAGCTCCATCGGGTCGGGGTCCAAGAACTTC.

This clone showed up just a few times. The rearrangement links TRBV2 to TRBJ1-1; 8 bases agree with TRBD1. CDR3 length equals 16 residues. Germline lookup yields CDR1 SNHLY and CDR2 FYNNEI. Trimming cost V 5 bases and J 4 bases; bases outside gene matches: 12. The CDR3 loop reads CASSSHRSTGGTEAFF. The CDR3 DNA sequence: TGTGCCAGCAGTTCTCACCGTTCCACAGGGGGCACTGAAGCTTTCTTT.

The CDR3 loop reads CASSRQGSYNEQFF. The CDR3 nucleotides are TGTGCCAGCAGCCGCCAGGGCTCCTACAATGAGCAGTTCTTC. This chain joins TRBV14 and TRBJ2-1; possible D gene TRBD1, 5 bases. Trimming took off 4 bases at V and 0 bases at J, with 7 bases between the two ends. Germline CDR1 is SGHDN and CDR2 is FVKESK. This CDR3 is 14 amino acids long.

The chain carries TRBV19 and TRBJ1-1; TRBD1 matches at 9 bases. The ends lost 1 base at V and 11 bases at J; junction bases unmatched: 5. The CDR3 length is 13 residues. CDR1 and CDR2 from the germline V gene are LNHDA and SQIVND (reference sequence). The CDR3 reads CASSIGDRVDAFF. CDR3 nucleotides: TGTGCCAGTAGTATAGGGGACAGGGTTGACGCTTTCTTT.

This sequence joins TRBV9 and TRBJ1-1; TRBD1 agrees at 7 bases. V lost 0 bases to trimming and J lost 4 bases; unmatched junction nucleotides: 3. This CDR3 is built from 14 residues. Germline-derived CDR1 and CDR2 are SGDLS and YYNGEE. The DNA of the CDR3 is TGTGCCAGCAGCGTAGAGACAGGGCTCACTGAAGCTTTCTTT. Translation: CASSVETGLTEAFF.

The CDR3 nucleotides are TGTGCCAGCAGCGCGTACAGGGGAGGAGCTTTCTTT. It yields the protein CASSAYRGGAFF. V gene TRBV9 combines with J gene TRBJ1-1, with TRBD1 matching over 7 bases. This CDR3 has 12 amino acids. Germline V lookup: CDR1 SGDLS, CDR2 YYNGEE. The V and J ends lost 3 bases and 10 bases, in that order; junction bases with no gene match: 6.

The sample holds a few counts of this clone. The chain combines TRBV6-5 with TRBJ2-2, with TRBD2 matching 8 bases. V lost 6 bases to trimming and J lost 6 bases; unmatched junction nucleotides: 9. The CDR3 is made up of 15 amino acids. Per germline, CDR1 MNHEY and CDR2 SVGAGI. The CDR3: CASSQGTRSAGELFF. The CDR3 coding sequence is TGTGCCAGCAGCCAGGGGACTAGGTCGGCCGGGGAGCTGTTTTTT.

This clone was counted once. J is TRBJ2-5 and V is TRBV30; 8 bases line up with TRBD2. Germline CDR1 is GTSNPN and CDR2 is SVGIG (reference sequence). Trimming took 3 bases from V and 5 from J; bases not matched to a gene: 11. This CDR3 comprises 15 residues. The DNA of the CDR3 is TGTGCCTGGAGCCAAGGCCTAGCGGGTCAGGAGACCCAGTACTTC. Its translation is CAWSQGLAGQETQYF.

The V and J genes are TRBV4-1 and TRBJ1-5, with D possibly TRBD1 on 5 matching bases. The CDR3 is made up of 16 amino acids. V gave up 2 bases and J gave up 1 base, with 12 bases separating them. CDR1 is MGHRA and CDR2 is YSYEKL in the germline V gene. The CDR3 sequence: CASSQPRRGSNQPQHF. The CDR3 DNA follows: TGCGCCAGCAGCCAACCTAGAAGGGGAAGCAATCAGCCCCAGCATTTT.

The chain recombines TRBV6-6 with TRBJ1-2; 9 nucleotides match TRBD1. The length of the CDR3 is 14 residues. Germline CDR1 is MNHNY and CDR2 is SVGAGI (reference sequence). V lost 5 bases, J lost 6 bases, and 7 bases stayed unmatched. Here the CDR3 DNA reads TGTGCCAGCAGTAGGGGGACAGGGCGGGATGGCTACACCTTC. Protein product: CASSRGTGRDGYTF.

The chain employs TRBV3-1 (or the pseudogene TRBV3-2) and TRBJ2-7; no clear D gene. Germline V CDR1 and CDR2: LGHDT, YNNKEL (reference sequence). This CDR3 region has 14 residues. Trimming pared 0 bases from V and 1 base from J, leaving 7 bases between. CDR3 sequence reads: CASSQDTVSYEQYF. CDR3 bases: TGTGCCAGCAGCCAAGATACAGTTTCCTACGAGCAGTACTTC.

In its sample, this clone was seen once. This chain joins TRBV9 and TRBJ2-2, with D possibly being TRBD2 (5 bases). Germline V gene lookup returns CDR1 SGDLS and CDR2 YYNGEE. The V end was cut by 0 bases, the J end by 7 bases, with 7 bases between. CDR3 length: 13 amino acids. The chain's CDR3 is CASSVGRGGELFF. For the CDR3, the DNA is TGTGCCAGCAGCGTAGGACGGGGCGGGGAGCTGTTTTTT.

The chain uses TRBV7-9 and TRBJ1-1; possibly TRBD1 for D (6 bases). V was trimmed by 11 bases and J by 7 bases, leaving 8 bases between them. This CDR3 has 9 residues. Germline lookup yields CDR1 SEHNR and CDR2 FQNEAQ (reference sequence). CDR3 loop: CAVTGEAFF. The CDR3 bases are TGTGCCGTGACAGGTGAAGCTTTCTTT.

The V gene is TRBV7-8, the J gene TRBJ2-7; a weak D match, TRBD2 (6 bases). The V end lost 4 bases, the J end lost 2 bases, and 12 bases lay between the germline ends. The germline V gene encodes CDR1 SGHVS and CDR2 FQNEAQ. The CDR3 totals 14 residues. The chain's CDR3 is CASSWGEAPYEQYF. The CDR3 DNA reads TGTGCCAGCAGCTGGGGGGAGGCACCCTACGAGCAGTACTTC. Drawing the rest from reference TRBV7-8 and TRBJ2-7, the complete variable domain is GAGVSQSPRYKVAKRGQDVALRCDPISGHVSLFWYQQALGQGPEFLTYFQNEAQLDKSGLPSDRFFAERPEGSVSTLKIQRTQQEDSAVYLCASSWGEAPYEQYFGPGTRLTVT.

This clone has just one count. The V call is TRBV7-9, the J call TRBJ2-2; 10 nucleotides agree with TRBD1. Per germline, CDR1 SEHNR and CDR2 FQNEAQ (reference sequence). The CDR3 loop spans 15 amino acids. Trimming removed 1 base from V and 6 bases from J; junction bases left unmatched: 2. The CDR3 loop is CASSLDGQGAGELFF. The CDR3 DNA reads TGTGCCAGCAGCTTAGACGGACAGGGGGCCGGGGAGCTGTTTTTT.

The chain uses TRBV18 and TRBJ2-7; D perhaps matches TRBD1 (5 bases). This CDR3 region has 15 residues. V dropped 5 bases and J dropped 0 bases, with 14 bases sitting between them. Germline V gene lookup returns CDR1 KGHSH and CDR2 LQKENI. The CDR3 here is CASSFSEDISYEQYF. Written as DNA, the CDR3 is TGTGCCAGCTCATTCTCTGAGGACATCTCCTACGAGCAGTACTTC.